The 10 T cell receptor beta chains presented below share a single source sample, sequenced in a study of T cells after yellow fever vaccination. MiXCR, applied by TCRdb to the 5' RACE reads, yields one record per CDR3 protein. There are 250,000 to 400,000 distinct CDR3 sequences in the sample; roughly 4.3% occur only once, and 20% to 25% lies in the top ten. The sample was PBMCs, taken 5 days after the yellow fever booster vaccination. Every receptor here comes from a man between 18 and 29 years old who received the YFV17D yellow fever vaccine.

Many counts were recorded for this clonotype. The J gene is TRBJ1-3, the V gene TRBV9; a possible D gene is TRBD1 (6 bases). V was shortened by 4 bases and J by 2 bases, with 10 bases between the two germline ends. Germline V CDR1 and CDR2: SGDLS, YYNGEE. The CDR3 sequence is 14 residues long. CDR3 nucleotides: TGTGCCAGCAGCCAACAGGGTACTGGAAACACCATATATTTT. Protein product: CASSQQGTGNTIYF.

J is TRBJ1-6 and V is TRBV5-1; D uncertain. CDR1 SGHRS and CDR2 YFSETQ come from the germline V gene. CDR3 length: 14 amino acids. V lost 7 bases and J 6 bases, leaving 14 bases between the germline ends. CDR3 in DNA: TGCGCCAGCTGCCTGACAATGCCTAATTCACCCCTCCACTTT. As protein: CASCLTMPNSPLHF.

The genes are TRBV20-1 and TRBJ2-7; possibly TRBD1 for D (6 bases). Per germline, CDR1 DFQATT and CDR2 SNEGSKA (reference sequence). V dropped 1 base and J dropped 2 bases, with 15 bases sitting between them. The CDR3 runs to 15 residues. The CDR3 sequence: CSARAARGLTYEQYF. The CDR3 DNA is TGCAGTGCTAGAGCTGCCAGGGGTCTGACCTACGAGCAGTACTTC.

Only a few counts were recorded for this clonotype. The rearrangement joins TRBV5-1 to TRBJ2-1, with TRBD2 identical over 7 bases. Looked up from germline, CDR1 is SGHRS and CDR2 is YFSETQ. V lost 1 base to trimming and J lost 3 bases; unmatched junction nucleotides: 4. This CDR3 spans 15 amino acids. CDR3 loop: CASSLRRGDYNEQFF. CDR3 nucleotides: TGCGCCAGCAGCTTGCGACGGGGGGACTACAATGAGCAGTTCTTC.

This clonotype appeared a few times. The chain employs TRBV11-2 and TRBJ2-1, with 8 bases matching TRBD1. This CDR3 comprises 16 residues. Germline values: CDR1 SGHAT, CDR2 FQNNGV. Trimming removed 3 bases from V and 13 bases from J; junction bases left unmatched: 17. DNA of the CDR3: TGTGCCAGCAGCTTTGGGACAGGCCCAGACCAGGGGGAACAGTTCTTC. It codes for CASSFGTGPDQGEQFF.

This clonotype has more than one count but fewer than ten. CDR3: CASWAIEQYV. The CDR3 DNA follows: TGCGCCAGCTGGGCCATCGAGCAGTACGTC. The V gene is TRBV5-1, the J gene TRBJ2-7; D not certain. Germline CDR1 is SGHRS and CDR2 is YFSETQ. Trimming left V 7 bases short and J 6 bases short, with 8 bases between. The CDR3 runs 10 residues.

This clonotype was seen many times. J is TRBJ1-2 and V is TRBV9; a possible D gene is TRBD1 (5 bases). This CDR3 comprises 15 residues. The V end was cut by 3 bases, the J end by 3 bases, with 15 bases between. Germline CDR1 and CDR2: SGDLS and YYNGEE. The DNA for the CDR3 is TGTGCCAGCAGCGCCGGCTTCGGCAGGGACTATGGCTACACCTTC. It yields the protein CASSAGFGRDYGYTF.

This clonotype has more than one count but fewer than ten. Here the CDR3 reads CASSLRAARAGNEQFF. CDR3 nucleotides: TGTGCCAGCAGTTTAAGAGCGGCGCGGGCTGGCAATGAGCAGTTCTTC. The chain recombines TRBV12-3 or TRBV12-4 with TRBJ2-1, with D possibly TRBD2 on 5 matching bases. The CDR3 length is 16 residues. V lost 2 bases and J lost 6, with 17 bases in between.

This clonotype occurred a few times. V gene TRBV20-1 combines with J gene TRBJ1-2; weak D call: TRBD1 (6 bases). The V gene's germline CDR1 is DFQATT and CDR2 SNEGSKA (reference sequence). CDR3 length: 14 residues. Between the trimmed V and J ends, which lost 0 bases and 10 bases, there was a span of 18 bases. CDR3 protein: CSARDQGTLEDYTF. The CDR3 DNA is TGCAGTGCTAGAGATCAAGGGACACTGGAGGACTACACCTTC.

This clonotype has at least ten counts. The chain employs TRBV7-2 and TRBJ2-3; D possibly matches TRBD1 or TRBD2 (5 bases each). This CDR3 is built from 14 residues. Germline loops: CDR1 SGHTA, CDR2 FQGNSA. V was pared by 4 bases and J by 0 bases, with 8 bases between. The CDR3: CASSWDGSTDTQYF. CDR3 coding DNA: TGTGCCAGCAGCTGGGACGGTAGCACAGATACGCAGTATTTT.